This TCR beta chain was obtained from a study of shared clonotypes between healthy human individuals. Whole-study findings and limits: What limited the represented genetic and exposure-history diversity was the small number of donors. Sorted-subset samples were not fully sequenced, rarefaction indicated.

Donors were healthy HIV-negative adults without recent acute infections or vaccinations. Splitting of CD4+ cells produced CD45RA+ naive and CD45RA-negative memory subsets. V shed 6 bases and J shed 5 bases, with 17 bases lying between them. CDR1 is MRHNA, CDR2 SNTAGT, per germline. The CDR3 contains 15 residues. With respect to this clone: The antigen remains undetermined.

Profiled with immunoSEQ multiplex PCR; TCRdb holds only in-frame clones, not every one. The repertoire holds some 550,000 clones, with about 97% as singletons. Sequences were obtained from naive CD4+ T cells sorted from blood. Subset denoted: CD45RA+ positively selected. This receptor was obtained from a woman aged 25 to 39 in good health. The rearrangement uses TRBV6-4 and TRBJ1-5; tentative D call: TRBD1 (6 bases). The CDR3 coding sequence is TGTGCCAGCAGACAGGGAGGGGAGAGATATCAGCCCCAGCATTTT. Its protein is CASRQGGERYQPQHF.